Below, 17 T cell receptor beta chains from the same sample are listed, as sequenced in a study of memory CD4+ T cells and cytomegalovirus serostatus. The sort gate was single viable CD3+CD4+CD8-CD45RO+ cells for memory CD4+ T cells. TCRdb's table, derived via immunoSEQ multiplex PCR, lists solely in-frame clones and lacks some. Among about 67,000 clones listed, about 75% were seen once. Material: memory CD4+ T cells from blood. The receptors derive from an adult in good health and CMV-seropositive.

This clone was recorded once. The V and J genes are TRBV7-2 and TRBJ2-2; tentative D call: TRBD1 (5 bases). CDR1 and CDR2 (germline): SGHTA, FQGNSA. The CDR3 consists of 14 residues. With 2 bases removed from V and 5 bases from J, the gap between germline ends came to 9 bases. CDR3 sequence reads: CASSLSQGTGELFF. The CDR3 DNA is TGTGCCAGCAGCTTATCCCAGGGAACCGGGGAGCTGTTTTTT.

The chain has TRBV6-4 and TRBJ1-5; TRBD1 is a possible D gene (6 bases). CDR3 length: 15 residues. V was clipped by 3 bases and J by 2 bases, with 11 bases between them. CDR1 is MRHNA, CDR2 SNTAGT, per germline. CDR3 protein: CASSEQAGGNQPQHF. CDR3 sequence (DNA): TGTGCCAGCAGTGAACAAGCAGGGGGCAATCAGCCCCAGCATTTT.

V is TRBV7-2 and J is TRBJ2-5; 12 nucleotides match TRBD2. Per the germline V gene, CDR1 is SGHTA and CDR2 is FQGNSA. V shed 5 bases and J 2 bases; nucleotides not matched to a gene: 6. The CDR3 extends over 16 amino acids. CDR3 sequence: CASSLASGGGQETQYF. Written as DNA, the CDR3 is TGTGCCAGCAGCCTCGCTAGCGGGGGGGGACAAGAGACCCAGTACTTC.

This clone was seen more than once but under ten times. The V and J genes are TRBV23-1 and TRBJ2-4, with 8 bases matching TRBD2. TRBV23-1 is an open reading frame whose function is uncertain. Germline trimming cut 0 bases from V and 7 bases from J; bases unmatched to any gene: 8. This CDR3 is 16 amino acids long. CDR3: CASSQSGGVRGNIQYF. Here the CDR3 DNA reads TGCGCCAGCAGTCAATCCGGGGGGGTGAGGGGGAACATTCAGTACTTC.

The chain links TRBV5-1 to TRBJ2-1; 8 positions agree with TRBD2. Per germline, CDR1 SGHRS and CDR2 YFSETQ. This CDR3 region has 18 residues. The ends lost 2 bases at V and 5 bases at J; junction bases unmatched: 15. The CDR3 is CASSFFGVVGGGNNEQFF. CDR3 in DNA: TGCGCCAGCAGCTTCTTCGGCGTGGTCGGGGGGGGTAACAATGAGCAGTTCTTC. The entire variable domain, with the rest obtained from reference TRBV5-1 and TRBJ2-1, is as follows: KAGVTQTPRYLIKTRGQQVTLSCSPISGHRSVSWYQQTPGQGLQFLFEYFSETQRNKGNFPGRFSGRQFSNSRSEMNVSTLELGDSALYLCASSFFGVVGGGNNEQFFGPGTRLTVL.

This clone turned up a few times. The CDR3 here is CASRPGRAEVETQYF. The CDR3 region has the DNA TGTGCCAGCAGACCCGGTAGGGCAGAAGTAGAGACCCAGTACTTC. The V call is TRBV2, the J call TRBJ2-5; D uncertain. The V and J ends lost 6 bases and 4 bases respectively, with 18 bases between them. The CDR3 contains 15 residues. The germline CDR1 and CDR2 sequences are SNHLY and FYNNEI.

In this sample, this clone turned up a few times. CDR3 amino acids: CAWSGWQSFNEKLFF. In nucleotides, the CDR3 is TGTGCCTGGAGTGGGTGGCAGTCCTTTAATGAAAAACTGTTTTTT. The rearrangement uses TRBV30 and TRBJ1-4; D is unresolved. The CDR3 has 15 amino acids. The germline V gene has CDR1 GTSNPN and CDR2 SVGIG (reference sequence). The V gene lost 1 base and the J gene lost 4 bases, with 13 bases spanning the gap.

This clone was counted only a few times. The chain uses TRBV5-6 and TRBJ2-3; no reliable D call. CDR3 length: 13 amino acids. Germline V CDR1 and CDR2: SGHDT, YYEEEE. Trimming took 5 bases from V and 3 from J, leaving 10 bases between them. CDR3 sequence reads: CASSFDGTDTQYF. CDR3 sequence (DNA): TGTGCCAGCAGTTTCGACGGGACAGATACGCAGTATTTT.

The chain employs TRBV6-1 and TRBJ2-7; D not resolved. This CDR3 has 14 amino acids. The germline V gene has CDR1 MNHNS and CDR2 SASEGT. Trimming removed 10 bases from V and 1 base from J, with 17 bases in between. The CDR3: CATCPSDGSYEQYF. The CDR3 DNA reads as TGTGCCACATGTCCCTCGGACGGTTCCTACGAGCAGTACTTC.

Only one count was recorded for this clone. The chain uses TRBV7-2 and TRBJ2-7, with D tentatively TRBD2 (5 bases). Trimming shortened V by 1 base and J by 2 bases, and 9 bases separated the two germline ends. Germline V gene sequence: CDR1 SGHTA, CDR2 FQGNSA. The CDR3 runs to 14 residues. The CDR3 DNA is TGTGCCAGCAGCTTAGGGACTTCGACCTACGAGCAGTACTTC. Translating it yields CASSLGTSTYEQYF.

The chain combines TRBV6-5 with TRBJ1-3, with 8 bases that match TRBD1. CDR3 length: 15 residues. CDR1 and CDR2 from the germline V gene are MNHEY and SVGAGI. V shed 4 bases, J shed 4 bases, and the junction held 6 bases outside the gene matches. DNA of the CDR3: TGTGCCAGCAGTTCCCAGGGGGCCTTCGGAAACACCATATATTTT. As protein: CASSSQGAFGNTIYF.

This chain links TRBV11-3 with TRBJ2-3; 13 nucleotides line up with TRBD2. Per germline, CDR1 SGHNT and CDR2 YENEEA. CDR3 length: 15 residues. Germline trimming cut 1 base from V and 7 bases from J; bases unmatched to any gene: 2. The CDR3 reads CASSLGGLAGNTQYF. The DNA for the CDR3 is TGTGCCAGCAGCTTAGGGGGACTAGCGGGAAATACGCAGTATTTT. Based on the CDR3 plus reference TRBV11-3 and TRBJ2-3, the full variable domain is EAGVVQSPRYKIIEKKQPVAFWCNPISGHNTLYWYLQNLGQGPELLIRYENEEAVDDSQLPKDRFSAERLKGVDSTLKIQPAELGDSAVYLCASSLGGLAGNTQYFGPGTRLTVL.

This clone was seen only a few times. The rearrangement joins TRBV5-1 to TRBJ2-3; D might be TRBD1 (6 bases). CDR3 length: 14 residues. V was shortened by 4 bases and J by 5 bases, with 14 bases between the two germline ends. The germline V gene encodes CDR1 SGHRS and CDR2 YFSETQ. CDR3 nucleotides: TGCGCCAGCAGCCAGGAAGGGGGTAGAGATACGCAGTATTTT. Its protein product is CASSQEGGRDTQYF.

The chain combines TRBV29-1 with TRBJ2-5; 10 bases line up with TRBD2. V was pared by 6 bases and J by 6 bases, with 10 bases of the junction left unmatched. The CDR3 is 14 amino acids. Per germline, CDR1 SQVTM and CDR2 ANQGSEA. The CDR3 is CSVALAGGAKTQYF. CDR3 nucleotide sequence: TGCAGCGTCGCCTTAGCGGGAGGTGCCAAGACCCAGTACTTC.

The chain links TRBV19 to TRBJ2-7; 7 bases line up with TRBD1. The V and J ends lost 8 bases and 0 bases, in that order; junction bases with no gene match: 7. This CDR3 has 14 residues. Germline lookup yields CDR1 LNHDA and CDR2 SQIVND (reference sequence). The DNA for the CDR3 is TGTGCCAGTCGACCGGGACAGAGCTCCTACGAGCAGTACTTC. This encodes CASRPGQSSYEQYF.

This clone showed up just a few times. The chain employs TRBV18 and TRBJ1-1, with TRBD1 as a possible D gene (6 bases). There are 13 residues in the CDR3. Germline V lookup: CDR1 KGHSH, CDR2 LQKENI. Trimming stripped 5 bases from V and 5 bases from J, with 12 bases between. Here the CDR3 reads CASSRGQGTEAFF. CDR3 DNA sequence: TGTGCCAGCTCAAGGGGCCAGGGGACTGAAGCTTTCTTT.

This clone appeared many times. The rearrangement links TRBV6-1 to TRBJ2-2, with D possibly being TRBD2 (5 bases). Per the germline V gene, CDR1 is MNHNS and CDR2 is SASEGT. The CDR3 totals 13 residues. Trimming pared 7 bases from V and 3 bases from J, leaving 9 bases between. This CDR3 reads CASTRGYTGELFF. The CDR3 DNA reads TGTGCCAGCACGAGAGGGTACACCGGGGAGCTGTTTTTT.